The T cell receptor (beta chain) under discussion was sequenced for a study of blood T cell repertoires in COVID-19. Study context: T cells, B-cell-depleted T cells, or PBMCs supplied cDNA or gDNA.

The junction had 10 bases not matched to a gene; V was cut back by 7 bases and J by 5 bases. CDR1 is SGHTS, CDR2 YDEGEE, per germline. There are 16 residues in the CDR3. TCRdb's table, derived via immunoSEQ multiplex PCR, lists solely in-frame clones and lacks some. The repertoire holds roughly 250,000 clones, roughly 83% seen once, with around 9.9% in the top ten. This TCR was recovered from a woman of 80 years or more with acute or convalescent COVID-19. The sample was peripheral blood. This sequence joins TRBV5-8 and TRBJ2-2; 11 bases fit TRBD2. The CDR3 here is CASHPVAGGRTGELFF. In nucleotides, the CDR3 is TGTGCCAGCCACCCGGTAGCGGGGGGGCGAACCGGGGAGCTGTTTTTT.